This T cell receptor (beta chain) came from a study of cytomegalovirus exposure and HLA in healthy donors. Study at large: Earlier, 110 million or so unique TCR beta sequences were recovered from some 200 million T cells by an analysis.

Unrecorded immune exposure was likely among donors, who were nominally healthy when sampled. Points from the study as a whole: One later analysis reportedly identified an Asian-associated ancestry cluster that showed fewer N-insertions than the roughly 640-donor mean.

This CDR3 is built from 13 residues. Germline lookup yields CDR1 LNHDA and CDR2 SQIVND (reference sequence). The V gene lost 5 bases and the J gene lost 6 bases, with 14 bases spanning the gap. In regard to this clone: Its specificity is not known.

Vbeta (60) and Jbeta (13) primers were used in the PCR. TCRdb keeps only in-frame clones here, not all; method: immunoSEQ multiplex PCR. The sample carries about 200,000 clones, 79% recorded once. Input material: PBMCs. This TCR was recovered from a girl aged 5-17 years in good health and CMV-seropositive. V gene TRBV19 combines with J gene TRBJ2-7; D gene unclear. In nucleotides, the CDR3 is TGTGCCAGTAGTGCCAGTATCGCCCTCGAGCAGTACTTC. Amino acids: CASSASIALEQYF.